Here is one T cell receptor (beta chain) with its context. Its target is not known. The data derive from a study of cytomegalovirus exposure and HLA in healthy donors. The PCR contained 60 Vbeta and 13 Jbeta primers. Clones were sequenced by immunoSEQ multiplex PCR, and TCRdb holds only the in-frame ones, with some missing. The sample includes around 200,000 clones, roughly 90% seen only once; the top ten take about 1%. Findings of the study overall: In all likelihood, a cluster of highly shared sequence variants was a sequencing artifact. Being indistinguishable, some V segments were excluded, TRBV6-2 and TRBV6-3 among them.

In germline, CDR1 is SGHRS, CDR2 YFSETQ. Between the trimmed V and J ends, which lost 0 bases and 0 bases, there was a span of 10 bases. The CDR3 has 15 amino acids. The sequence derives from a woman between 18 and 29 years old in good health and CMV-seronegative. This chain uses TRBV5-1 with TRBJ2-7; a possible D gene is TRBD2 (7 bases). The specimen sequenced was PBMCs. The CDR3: CASSLVAGASYEQYF. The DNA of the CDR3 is TGCGCCAGCAGCTTGGTGGCGGGGGCCTCCTACGAGCAGTACTTC.